One sample yielded the 5 T cell receptor beta chains listed below, sequenced in a study of blood T cell repertoires in COVID-19. Sequenced by immunoSEQ multiplex PCR; TCRdb stores in-frame clones only, minus some. In the table there are around 260,000 clones, 84% of which are singletons. The specimen was peripheral blood. All receptors derive from a person between 70 and 80 years old with COVID-19, enrolled during active disease.

The V and J genes are TRBV7-7 and TRBJ1-1, with D perhaps TRBD1 (5 bases). Looked up from germline, CDR1 is SSHAT and CDR2 is FNYEAQ (reference sequence). CDR3 length: 13 amino acids. V lost 1 base, J lost 5 bases, and 8 bases lay in between. The CDR3 loop reads CASSLERGTEAFF. The CDR3, as DNA: TGTGCCAGCAGCTTAGAAAGGGGAACTGAAGCTTTCTTT. Based on the CDR3 plus reference TRBV7-7 and TRBJ1-1, the full variable domain is GAGVSQSPRYKVTKRGQDVTLRCDPISSHATLYWYQQALGQGPEFLTYFNYEAQPDKSGLPSDRFSAERPEGSISTLTIQRTEQRDSAMYRCASSLERGTEAFFGQGTRLTVV.

The rearrangement joins TRBV5-1 to TRBJ1-3, with 9 bases aligning to TRBD1. This CDR3 comprises 18 residues. The V gene's germline CDR1 is SGHRS and CDR2 YFSETQ. J lost 3 bases, V lost 2 bases, and 12 bases had no gene match. The CDR3 here is CASSLKTGGDSIGNTIYF. The CDR3 DNA reads as TGCGCCAGCAGCTTAAAGACAGGGGGTGATTCGATTGGAAACACCATATATTTT.

V gene TRBV14 combines with J gene TRBJ2-7; 9 bases fit TRBD1. The CDR3 runs 17 residues. J gave up 4 bases and V 5 bases, and 15 bases lay outside the gene matches. In germline, CDR1 is SGHDN, CDR2 FVKESK. The CDR3 DNA is TGTGCCAGCAGCAAAGCCAACACCGGGACAGGGTGGTACGAGCAGTACTTC. Translated: CASSKANTGTGWYEQYF.

This clone was detected once. The chain is built from TRBV3-1 (or the pseudogene TRBV3-2) and TRBJ2-7, with a possible D match to TRBD2 (5 bases). Germline V CDR1 and CDR2: LGHDT, YNNKEL (reference sequence). This CDR3 contains 15 residues. V lost 4 bases and J lost 2, with 15 bases in between. CDR3 sequence reads: CASSLLMSGAYEQYF. The CDR3 DNA is TGTGCCAGCAGCCTACTTATGAGCGGCGCCTACGAGCAGTACTTC.

J is TRBJ2-1 and V is TRBV9; the match to TRBD2 covers 9 bases. V trimming: 0 bases; J trimming: 7 bases; junction bases outside the gene matches: 8. This CDR3 is built from 16 residues. Germline V gene sequence: CDR1 SGDLS, CDR2 YYNGEE. The CDR3 DNA reads as TGTGCCAGCAGCGTAGACCCGGCGGGGGGGCCAAATGAGCAGTTCTTC. It codes for CASSVDPAGGPNEQFF.